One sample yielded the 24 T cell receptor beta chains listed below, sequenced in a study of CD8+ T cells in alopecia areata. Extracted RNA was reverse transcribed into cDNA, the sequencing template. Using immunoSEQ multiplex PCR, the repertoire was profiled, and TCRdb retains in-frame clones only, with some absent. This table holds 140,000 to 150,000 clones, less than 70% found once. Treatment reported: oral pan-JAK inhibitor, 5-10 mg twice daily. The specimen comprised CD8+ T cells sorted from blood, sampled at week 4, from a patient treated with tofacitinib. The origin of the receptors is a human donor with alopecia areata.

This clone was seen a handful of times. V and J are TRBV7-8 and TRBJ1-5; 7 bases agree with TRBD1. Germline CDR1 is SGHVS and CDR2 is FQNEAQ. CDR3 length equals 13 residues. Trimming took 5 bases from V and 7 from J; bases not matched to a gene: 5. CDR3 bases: TGTGCCAGCAGCCCAGACAGGGACCAGCCCCAGCATTTT. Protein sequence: CASSPDRDQPQHF.

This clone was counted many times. The CDR3 nucleotides are TGTGCCAGCAGTGGACCCTATAGTAGCGGGGGGAATGAGCAGTTCTTC. The encoded protein is CASSGPYSSGGNEQFF. This sequence joins TRBV27 and TRBJ2-1; 10 bases line up with TRBD2. Unmatched junction bases numbered 11, after V lost 5 bases and J lost 7 bases. The CDR3 has 16 residues. Germline V gene sequence: CDR1 MNHEY, CDR2 SMNVEV (reference sequence).

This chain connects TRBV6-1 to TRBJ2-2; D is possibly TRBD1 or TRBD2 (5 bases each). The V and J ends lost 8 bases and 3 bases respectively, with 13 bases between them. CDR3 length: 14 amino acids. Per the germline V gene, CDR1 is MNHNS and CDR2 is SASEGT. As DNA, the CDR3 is TGTGCCAGCGAACCGGGACCAGACACCGGGGAGCTGTTTTTT. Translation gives CASEPGPDTGELFF.

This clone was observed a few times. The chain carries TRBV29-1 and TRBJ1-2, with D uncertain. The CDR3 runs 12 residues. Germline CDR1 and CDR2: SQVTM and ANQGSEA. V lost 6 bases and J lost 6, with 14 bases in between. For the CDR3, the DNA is TGCAGCGTCTCGGACGGTGGCGATGGCTACACCTTC. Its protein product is CSVSDGGDGYTF.

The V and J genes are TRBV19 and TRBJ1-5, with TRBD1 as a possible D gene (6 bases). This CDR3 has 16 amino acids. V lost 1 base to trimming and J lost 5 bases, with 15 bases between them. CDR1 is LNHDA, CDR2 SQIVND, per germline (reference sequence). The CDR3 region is CASSIGPGEGHQPQHF. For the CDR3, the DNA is TGTGCCAGTAGTATAGGCCCAGGGGAAGGCCATCAGCCCCAGCATTTT.

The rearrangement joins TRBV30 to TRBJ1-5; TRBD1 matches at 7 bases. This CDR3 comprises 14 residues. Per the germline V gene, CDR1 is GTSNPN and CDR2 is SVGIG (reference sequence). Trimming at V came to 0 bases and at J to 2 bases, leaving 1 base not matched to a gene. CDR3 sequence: CAWSVGTGNQPQHF. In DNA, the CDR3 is TGTGCCTGGAGTGTAGGGACAGGCAATCAGCCCCAGCATTTT.

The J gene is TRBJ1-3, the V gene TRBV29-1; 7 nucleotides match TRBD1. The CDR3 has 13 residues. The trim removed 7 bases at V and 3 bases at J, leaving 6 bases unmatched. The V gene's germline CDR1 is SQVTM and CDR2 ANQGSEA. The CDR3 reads CSGIDRVGNTIYF. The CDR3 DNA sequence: TGCAGCGGCATCGACAGGGTTGGAAACACCATATATTTT.

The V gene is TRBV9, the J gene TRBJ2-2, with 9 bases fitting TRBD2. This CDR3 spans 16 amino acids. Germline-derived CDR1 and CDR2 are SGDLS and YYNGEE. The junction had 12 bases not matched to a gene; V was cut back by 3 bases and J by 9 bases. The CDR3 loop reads CASSALSGGSVRELFF. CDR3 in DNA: TGTGCCAGCAGCGCCCTTAGCGGGGGCTCGGTAAGGGAGCTGTTTTTT.

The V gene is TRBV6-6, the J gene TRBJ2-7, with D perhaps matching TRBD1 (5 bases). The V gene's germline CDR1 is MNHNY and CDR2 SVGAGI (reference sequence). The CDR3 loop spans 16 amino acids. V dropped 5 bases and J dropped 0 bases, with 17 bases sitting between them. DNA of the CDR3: TGTGCCAGCAGTACCCCGAAAGGGGAAAACTCCTACGAGCAGTACTTC. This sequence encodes CASSTPKGENSYEQYF.

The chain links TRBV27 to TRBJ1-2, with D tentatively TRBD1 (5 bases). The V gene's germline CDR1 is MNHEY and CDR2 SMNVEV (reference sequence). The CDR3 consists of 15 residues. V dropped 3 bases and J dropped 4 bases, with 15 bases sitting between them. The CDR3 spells CASSFSWGGGYGYTF. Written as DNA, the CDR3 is TGTGCCAGCAGTTTTTCGTGGGGGGGAGGCTATGGCTACACCTTC.

The CDR3 sequence: CSVRDRGLEGNEQFF. DNA of the CDR3: TGCAGCGTTCGGGACAGGGGTCTCGAAGGCAATGAGCAGTTCTTC. The chain combines TRBV29-1 with TRBJ2-1; 10 bases align to TRBD1. Germline lookup yields CDR1 SQVTM and CDR2 ANQGSEA. The junction had 10 bases not matched to a gene; V was cut back by 5 bases and J by 6 bases. CDR3 size: 15 residues.

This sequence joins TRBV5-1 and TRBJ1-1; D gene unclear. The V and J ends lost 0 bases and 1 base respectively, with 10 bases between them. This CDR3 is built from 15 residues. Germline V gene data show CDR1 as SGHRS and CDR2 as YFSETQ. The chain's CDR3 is CASSLEGRENTEAFF. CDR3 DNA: TGCGCCAGCAGCTTGGAGGGCCGGGAGAACACTGAAGCTTTCTTT.

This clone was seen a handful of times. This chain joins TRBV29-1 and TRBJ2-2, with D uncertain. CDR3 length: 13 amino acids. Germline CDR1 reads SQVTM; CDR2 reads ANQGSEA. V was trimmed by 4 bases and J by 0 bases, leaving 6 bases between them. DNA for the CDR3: TGCAGCGTTGTCTTCGCGAACACCGGGGAGCTGTTTTTT. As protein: CSVVFANTGELFF.

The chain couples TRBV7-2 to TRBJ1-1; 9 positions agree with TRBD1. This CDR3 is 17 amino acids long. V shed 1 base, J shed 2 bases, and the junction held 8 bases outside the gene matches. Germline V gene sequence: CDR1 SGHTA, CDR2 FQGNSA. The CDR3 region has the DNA TGTGCCAGCAGCTTAGTCACAGGGGGCGAAGCCAACACTGAAGCTTTCTTT. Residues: CASSLVTGGEANTEAFF.

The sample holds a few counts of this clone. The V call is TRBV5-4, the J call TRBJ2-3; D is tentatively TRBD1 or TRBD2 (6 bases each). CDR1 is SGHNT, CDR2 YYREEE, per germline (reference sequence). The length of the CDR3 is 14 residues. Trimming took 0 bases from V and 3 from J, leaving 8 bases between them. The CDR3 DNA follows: TGTGCCAGCAGCTTGGAGGGGGGAACAGATACGCAGTATTTT. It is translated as CASSLEGGTDTQYF.

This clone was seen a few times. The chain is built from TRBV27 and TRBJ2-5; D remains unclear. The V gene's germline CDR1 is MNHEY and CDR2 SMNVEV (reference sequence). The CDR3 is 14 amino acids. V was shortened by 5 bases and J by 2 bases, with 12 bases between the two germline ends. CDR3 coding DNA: TGTGCCAGCAGTCATCGACACGATCAAGAGACCCAGTACTTC. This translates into CASSHRHDQETQYF.

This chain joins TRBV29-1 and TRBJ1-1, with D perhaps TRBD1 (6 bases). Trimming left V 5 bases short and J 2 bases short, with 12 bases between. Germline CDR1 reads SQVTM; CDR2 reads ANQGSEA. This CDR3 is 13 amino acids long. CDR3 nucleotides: TGCAGCGTTTTGGGACACACAAACACTGAAGCTTTCTTT. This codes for CSVLGHTNTEAFF.

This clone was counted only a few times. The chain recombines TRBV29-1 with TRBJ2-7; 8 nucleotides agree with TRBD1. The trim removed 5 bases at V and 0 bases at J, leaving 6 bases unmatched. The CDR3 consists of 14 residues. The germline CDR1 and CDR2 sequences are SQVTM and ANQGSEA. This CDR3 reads CSVLDRGSSYEQYF. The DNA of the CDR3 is TGCAGCGTTCTCGACAGGGGAAGCTCCTACGAGCAGTACTTC.

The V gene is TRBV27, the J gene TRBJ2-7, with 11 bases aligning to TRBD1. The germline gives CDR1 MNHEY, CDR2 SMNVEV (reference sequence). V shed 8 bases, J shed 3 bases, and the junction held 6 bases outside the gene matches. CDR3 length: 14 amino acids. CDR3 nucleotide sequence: TGTGCCAGCCGTCCGGGACAGGGGGTCTACGAGCAGTACTTC. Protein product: CASRPGQGVYEQYF.

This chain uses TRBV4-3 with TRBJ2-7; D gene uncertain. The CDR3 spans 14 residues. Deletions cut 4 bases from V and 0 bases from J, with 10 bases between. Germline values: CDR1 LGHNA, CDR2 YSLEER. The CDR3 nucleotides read TGCGCCAGCAGCCCCGGACGGAGCTCCTACGAGCAGTACTTC. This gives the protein CASSPGRSSYEQYF.

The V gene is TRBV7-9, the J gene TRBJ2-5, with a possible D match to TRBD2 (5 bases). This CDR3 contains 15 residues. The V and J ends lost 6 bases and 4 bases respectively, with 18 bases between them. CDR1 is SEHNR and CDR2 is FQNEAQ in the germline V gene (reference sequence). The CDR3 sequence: CASRPSFGGGETQYF. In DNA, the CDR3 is TGTGCCAGCAGACCTTCTTTCGGAGGAGGAGAGACCCAGTACTTC.

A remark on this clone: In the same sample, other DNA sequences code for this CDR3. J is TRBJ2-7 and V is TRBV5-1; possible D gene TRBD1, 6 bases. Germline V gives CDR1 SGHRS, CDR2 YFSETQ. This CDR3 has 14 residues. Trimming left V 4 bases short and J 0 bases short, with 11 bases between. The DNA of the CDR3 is TGCGCCAGCAGCAAGACAGGTCGCTCCTACGAGCAGTACTTC. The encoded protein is CASSKTGRSYEQYF. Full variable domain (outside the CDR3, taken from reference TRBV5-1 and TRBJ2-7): KAGVTQTPRYLIKTRGQQVTLSCSPISGHRSVSWYQQTPGQGLQFLFEYFSETQRNKGNFPGRFSGRQFSNSRSEMNVSTLELGDSALYLCASSKTGRSYEQYFGPGTRLTVT.

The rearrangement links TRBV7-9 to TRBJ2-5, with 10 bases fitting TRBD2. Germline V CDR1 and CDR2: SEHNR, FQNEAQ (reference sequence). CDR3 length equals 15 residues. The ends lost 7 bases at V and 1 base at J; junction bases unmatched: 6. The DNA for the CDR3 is TGTGCCAGCATCGGACTAGCGGTCCCCCAAGAGACCCAGTACTTC. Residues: CASIGLAVPQETQYF.

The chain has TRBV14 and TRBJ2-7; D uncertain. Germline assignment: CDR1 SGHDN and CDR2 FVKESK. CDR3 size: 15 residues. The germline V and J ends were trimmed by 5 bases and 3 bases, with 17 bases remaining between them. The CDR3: CASSTRHGPYYEQYF. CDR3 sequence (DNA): TGTGCCAGCAGCACTCGACACGGTCCATACTACGAGCAGTACTTC.